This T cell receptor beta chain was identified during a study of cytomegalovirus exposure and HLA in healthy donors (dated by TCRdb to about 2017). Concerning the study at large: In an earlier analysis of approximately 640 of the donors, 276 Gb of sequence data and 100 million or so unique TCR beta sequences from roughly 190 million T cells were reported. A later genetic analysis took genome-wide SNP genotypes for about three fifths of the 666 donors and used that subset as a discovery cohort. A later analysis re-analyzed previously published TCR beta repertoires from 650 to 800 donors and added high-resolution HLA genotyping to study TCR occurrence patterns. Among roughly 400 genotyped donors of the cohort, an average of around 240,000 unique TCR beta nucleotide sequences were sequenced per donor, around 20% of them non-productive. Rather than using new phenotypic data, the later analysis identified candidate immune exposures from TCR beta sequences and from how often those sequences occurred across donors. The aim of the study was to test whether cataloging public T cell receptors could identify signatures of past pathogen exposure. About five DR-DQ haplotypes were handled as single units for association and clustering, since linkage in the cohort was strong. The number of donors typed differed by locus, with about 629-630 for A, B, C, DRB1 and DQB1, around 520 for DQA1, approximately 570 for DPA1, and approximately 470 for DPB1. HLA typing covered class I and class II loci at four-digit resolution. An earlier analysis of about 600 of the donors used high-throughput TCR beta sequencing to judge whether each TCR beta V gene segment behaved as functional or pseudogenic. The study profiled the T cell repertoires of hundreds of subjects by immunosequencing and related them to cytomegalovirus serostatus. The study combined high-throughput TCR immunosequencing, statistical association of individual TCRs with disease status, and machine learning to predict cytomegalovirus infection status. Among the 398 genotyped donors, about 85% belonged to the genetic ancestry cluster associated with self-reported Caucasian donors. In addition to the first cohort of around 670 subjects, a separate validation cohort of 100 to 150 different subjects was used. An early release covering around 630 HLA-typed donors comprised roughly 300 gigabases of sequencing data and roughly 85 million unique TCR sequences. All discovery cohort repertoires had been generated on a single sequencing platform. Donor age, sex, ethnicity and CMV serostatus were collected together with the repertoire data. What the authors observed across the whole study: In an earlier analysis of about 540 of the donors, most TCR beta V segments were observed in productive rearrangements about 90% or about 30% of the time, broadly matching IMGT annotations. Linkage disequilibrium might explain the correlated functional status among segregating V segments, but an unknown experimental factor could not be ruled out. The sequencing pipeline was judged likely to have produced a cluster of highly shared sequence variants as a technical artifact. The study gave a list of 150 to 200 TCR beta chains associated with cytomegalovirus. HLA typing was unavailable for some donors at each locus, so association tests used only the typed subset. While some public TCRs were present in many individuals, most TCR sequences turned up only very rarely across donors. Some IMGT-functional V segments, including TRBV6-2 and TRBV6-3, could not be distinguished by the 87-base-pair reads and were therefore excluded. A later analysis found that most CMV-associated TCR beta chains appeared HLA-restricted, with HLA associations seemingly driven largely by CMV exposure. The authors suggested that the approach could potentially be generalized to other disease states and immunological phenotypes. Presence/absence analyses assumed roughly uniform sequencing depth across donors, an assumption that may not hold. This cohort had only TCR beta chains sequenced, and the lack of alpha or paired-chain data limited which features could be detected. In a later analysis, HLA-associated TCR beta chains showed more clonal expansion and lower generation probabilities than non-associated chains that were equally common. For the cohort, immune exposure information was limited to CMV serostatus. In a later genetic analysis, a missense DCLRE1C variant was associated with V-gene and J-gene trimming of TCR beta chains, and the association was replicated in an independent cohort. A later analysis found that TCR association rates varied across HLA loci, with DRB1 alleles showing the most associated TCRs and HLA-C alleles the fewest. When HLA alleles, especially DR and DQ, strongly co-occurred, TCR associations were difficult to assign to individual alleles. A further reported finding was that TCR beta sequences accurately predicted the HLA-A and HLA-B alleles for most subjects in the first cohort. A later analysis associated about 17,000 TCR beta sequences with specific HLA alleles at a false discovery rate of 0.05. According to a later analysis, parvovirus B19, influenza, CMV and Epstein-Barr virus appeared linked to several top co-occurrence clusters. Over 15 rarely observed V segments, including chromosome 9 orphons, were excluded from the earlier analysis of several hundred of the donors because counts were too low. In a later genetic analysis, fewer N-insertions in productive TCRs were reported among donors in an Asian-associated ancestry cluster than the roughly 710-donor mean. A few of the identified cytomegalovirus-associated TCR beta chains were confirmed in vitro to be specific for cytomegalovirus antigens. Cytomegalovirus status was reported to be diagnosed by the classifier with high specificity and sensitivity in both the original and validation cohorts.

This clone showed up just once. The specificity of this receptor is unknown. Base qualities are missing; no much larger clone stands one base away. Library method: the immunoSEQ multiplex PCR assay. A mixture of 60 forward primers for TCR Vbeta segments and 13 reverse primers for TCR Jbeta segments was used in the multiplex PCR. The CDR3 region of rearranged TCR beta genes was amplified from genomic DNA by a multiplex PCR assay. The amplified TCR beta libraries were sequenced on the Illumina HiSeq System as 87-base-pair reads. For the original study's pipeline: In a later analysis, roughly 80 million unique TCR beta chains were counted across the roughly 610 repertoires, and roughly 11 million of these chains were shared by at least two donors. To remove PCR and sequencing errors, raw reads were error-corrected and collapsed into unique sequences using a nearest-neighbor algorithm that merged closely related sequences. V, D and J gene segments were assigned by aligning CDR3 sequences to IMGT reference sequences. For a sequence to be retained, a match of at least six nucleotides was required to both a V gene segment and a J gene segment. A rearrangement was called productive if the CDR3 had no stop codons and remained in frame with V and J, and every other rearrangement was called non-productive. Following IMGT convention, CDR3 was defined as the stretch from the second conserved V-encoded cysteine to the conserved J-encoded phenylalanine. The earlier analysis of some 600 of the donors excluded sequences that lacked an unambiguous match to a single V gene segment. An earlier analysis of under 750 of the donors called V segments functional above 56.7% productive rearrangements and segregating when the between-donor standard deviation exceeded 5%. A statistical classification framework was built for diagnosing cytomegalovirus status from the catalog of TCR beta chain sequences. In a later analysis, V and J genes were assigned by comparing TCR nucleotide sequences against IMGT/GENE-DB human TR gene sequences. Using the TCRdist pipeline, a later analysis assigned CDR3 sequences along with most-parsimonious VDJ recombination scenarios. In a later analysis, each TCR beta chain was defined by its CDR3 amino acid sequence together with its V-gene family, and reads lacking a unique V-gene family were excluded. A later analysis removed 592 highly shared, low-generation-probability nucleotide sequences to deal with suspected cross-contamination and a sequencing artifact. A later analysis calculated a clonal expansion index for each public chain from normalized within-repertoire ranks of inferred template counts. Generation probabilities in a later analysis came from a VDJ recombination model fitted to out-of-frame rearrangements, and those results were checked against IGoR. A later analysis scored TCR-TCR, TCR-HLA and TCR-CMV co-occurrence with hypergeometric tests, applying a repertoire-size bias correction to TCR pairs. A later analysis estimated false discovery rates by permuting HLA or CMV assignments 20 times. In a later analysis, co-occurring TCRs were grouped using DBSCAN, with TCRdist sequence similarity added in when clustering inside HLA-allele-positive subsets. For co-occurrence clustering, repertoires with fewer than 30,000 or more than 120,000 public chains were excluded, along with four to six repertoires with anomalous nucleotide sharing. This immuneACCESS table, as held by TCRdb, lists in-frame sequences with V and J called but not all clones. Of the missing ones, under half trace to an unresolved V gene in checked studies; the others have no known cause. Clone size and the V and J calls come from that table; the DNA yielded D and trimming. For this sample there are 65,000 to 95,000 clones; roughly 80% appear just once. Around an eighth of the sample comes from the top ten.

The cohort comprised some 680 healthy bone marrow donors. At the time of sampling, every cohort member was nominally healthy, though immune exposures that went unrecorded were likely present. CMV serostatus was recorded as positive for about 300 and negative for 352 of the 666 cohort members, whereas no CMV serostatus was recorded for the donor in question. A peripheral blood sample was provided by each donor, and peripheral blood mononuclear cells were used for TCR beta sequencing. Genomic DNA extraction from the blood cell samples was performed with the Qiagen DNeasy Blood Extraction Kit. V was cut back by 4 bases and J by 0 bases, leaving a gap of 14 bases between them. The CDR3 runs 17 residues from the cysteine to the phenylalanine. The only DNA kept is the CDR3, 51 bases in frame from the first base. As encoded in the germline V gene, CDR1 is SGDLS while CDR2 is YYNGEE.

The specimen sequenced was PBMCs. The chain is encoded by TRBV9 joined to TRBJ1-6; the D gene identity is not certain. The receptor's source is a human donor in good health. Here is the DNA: TGTGCCAGCAGCCCCCGAGCCCCGATCTCCTATAATTCACCCCTCCACTTT. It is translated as CASSPRAPISYNSPLHF.